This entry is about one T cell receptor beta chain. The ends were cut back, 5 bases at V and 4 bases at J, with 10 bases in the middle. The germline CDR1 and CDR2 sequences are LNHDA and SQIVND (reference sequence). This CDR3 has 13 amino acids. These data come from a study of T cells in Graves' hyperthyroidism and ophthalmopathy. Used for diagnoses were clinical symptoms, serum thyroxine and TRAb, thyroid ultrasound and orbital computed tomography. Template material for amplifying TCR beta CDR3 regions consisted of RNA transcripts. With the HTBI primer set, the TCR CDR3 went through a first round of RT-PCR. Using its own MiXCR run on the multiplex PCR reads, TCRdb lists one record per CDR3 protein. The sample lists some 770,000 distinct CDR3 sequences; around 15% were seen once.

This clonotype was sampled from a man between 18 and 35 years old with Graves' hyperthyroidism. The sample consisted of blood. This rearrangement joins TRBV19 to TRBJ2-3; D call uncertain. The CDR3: CASSPTVADTQYF. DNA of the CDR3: TGTGCCAGTAGTCCTACAGTGGCAGATACGCAGTATTTT.